This T cell receptor (beta chain) was identified in a study of blood T cell repertoires in COVID-19. For the study at large: Sample material is recorded as cDNA or gDNA derived from T cells, B-cell-depleted T cells, or PBMCs.

The sample holds a few counts of this clone. Authors' methods: Reference gene primer amplification gave nucleated cell count estimates. The protocol was immunoSEQ multiplex PCR, while the TCRdb copy is restricted to in-frame clones and leaves out a portion. The DNA gave D and trimming, while V, J and clone size come from that table. Of fewer than 350,000 clones in the sample, about 86% were seen once. CDR1 and CDR2 from the germline V gene are SGHDT and YYEEEE. The CDR3 has 15 amino acids. Germline trimming cut 4 bases from V and 2 bases from J; bases unmatched to any gene: 7. The receptor comes from an older woman with active or convalescent COVID-19. This chain uses TRBV5-6 with TRBJ2-3, with 7 bases aligning to TRBD1. The sample comprised peripheral blood. This CDR3 is CASSPRQGITDTQYF. CDR3 in DNA: TGTGCCAGCAGCCCCAGACAGGGCATCACAGATACGCAGTATTTT.